This T cell receptor beta chain emerged from a study of T cells in localized non-small cell lung cancer. Using immunoSEQ multiplex PCR, the repertoire was profiled, and TCRdb retains in-frame clones only, with some absent. The sample lists some 39,000 clones, 70% to 80% occurring once. Findings and limits, study-wide: A median approximately 60 of the top 100 tumor clones appeared in adjacent lung. Uninvolved adjacent lung, not tumor, had the highest T cell clonality. Longer overall survival was associated with a higher density of T cells in the blood.

This clone was detected only once. Its target is not known. Looked up from germline, CDR1 is MDHEN and CDR2 is SYDVKM. The CDR3 runs 14 residues. The V and J ends lost 4 bases and 4 bases respectively, with 11 bases between them. This chain uses TRBV28 with TRBJ1-5; no reliable D call. This TCR came from a woman aged 35 to 70 with stage II squamous cell lung carcinoma. The starting material was PBMCs, obtained before any cancer treatment. The CDR3 DNA reads TGTGCCAGCAGTTCAGCTACAGAGAATCAGCCCCAGCATTTT. Amino acids: CASSSATENQPQHF.